This entry lists 8 T cell receptor beta chains sequenced from one sample in a study of Ad26.COV2.S vaccination and SARS-CoV-2 variants. The data were produced by immunoSEQ multiplex PCR, yet TCRdb's version contains in-frame clones alone and is incomplete. The sample comprises around 300,000 clones, 86% of which are singletons, and about 10% rests with the top ten. The sample's treatment: 15 to 20 received Ad26.COV2.S at low or high dose, single or two shots; 5 received placebo; per-sample allocation not given. Sampling happened 63 days after the first vaccine or placebo injection. Specimen: peripheral blood, collected in a trial of Ad26.COV2.S vaccine versus placebo. Receptors originate from a person aged 18-60 years who received the Ad26.COV2.S COVID-19 vaccine or a placebo.

The table lists this clone with a count of one. The V gene is TRBV27, the J gene TRBJ2-3; possible D gene TRBD1, 5 bases. This CDR3 spans 15 amino acids. The germline V and J ends were trimmed by 8 bases and 5 bases, with 20 bases remaining between them. Germline CDR1 is MNHEY and CDR2 is SMNVEV (reference sequence). The CDR3 loop is CASSKGASSEDTQYF. The CDR3 region has the DNA TGTGCCAGCTCTAAAGGGGCATCCTCCGAAGATACGCAGTATTTT.

The chain couples TRBV5-1 to TRBJ1-1; no reliable D call. The CDR3 has 15 residues. V was shortened by 0 bases and J by 1 base, with 10 bases between the two germline ends. Germline CDR1 and CDR2: SGHRS and YFSETQ. The CDR3 DNA reads as TGCGCCAGCAGCTTGGTTCGGGCAGCGAACACTGAAGCTTTCTTT. This translates into CASSLVRAANTEAFF.

The V and J genes are TRBV27 and TRBJ2-1, with 9 bases matching TRBD2. Germline CDR1 MNHEY, CDR2 SMNVEV (reference sequence). The CDR3 extends over 16 amino acids. The ends lost 1 base at V and 3 bases at J; junction bases unmatched: 4. The chain's CDR3 is CASSLWRREGYNEQFF. DNA for the CDR3: TGTGCCAGCAGTTTATGGAGGCGGGAGGGCTACAATGAGCAGTTCTTC.

This chain links TRBV10-3 with TRBJ2-2, with unresolved D. The CDR3 is made up of 15 amino acids. The germline CDR1 and CDR2 sequences are ENHRY and SYGVKD. Trimming cost V 8 bases and J 3 bases, with 16 bases left between them. DNA for the CDR3: TGTGCCATCCGGAAGGCCGGACCCCACACCGGGGAGCTGTTTTTT. Translated: CAIRKAGPHTGELFF.

The V call is TRBV24-1, the J call TRBJ2-1; D might be TRBD2 (7 bases). Germline V lookup: CDR1 KGHDR, CDR2 SFDVKD. The V and J ends lost 11 bases and 8 bases respectively, with 18 bases between them. CDR3 size: 13 residues. The DNA for the CDR3 is TGTGCCATTCGAGGGGGGGCGCGGGATGAGCAGTTCTTC. Amino acid sequence: CAIRGGARDEQFF.

This rearrangement joins TRBV10-3 to TRBJ2-1, with 7 positions matching TRBD2. J gave up 5 bases and V 6 bases, and 7 bases lay outside the gene matches. Germline CDR1 and CDR2: ENHRY and SYGVKD. There are 14 residues in the CDR3. The CDR3 loop reads CAIRGLDRNNEQFF. In DNA, the CDR3 is TGTGCCATCAGAGGACTAGACCGCAACAATGAGCAGTTCTTC.

This clone has just one count. Mismatch with germline at one junction end may stem from a read error. The same CDR3 can be traced to other DNA sequences in this sample. This sequence joins TRBV7-2 and TRBJ1-1; D gene uncertain. From germline, CDR1 is SGHTA and CDR2 FQGNSA. There are 13 residues in the CDR3. CDR3 in DNA: TGTGCCAGCAGCTGGGGTAAGGCCACTGAAGCCTTCTTT. Its translation: CASSWGKATEAFF.

V and J are TRBV27 and TRBJ2-3; 8 nucleotides match TRBD1. The CDR3 consists of 17 residues. CDR1 is MNHEY, CDR2 SMNVEV, per germline (reference sequence). Trimming cost V 6 bases and J 4 bases; bases outside gene matches: 15. This CDR3 reads CASRFWQGAGSADTQYF. DNA of the CDR3: TGTGCCAGCAGGTTCTGGCAGGGGGCAGGATCAGCAGATACGCAGTATTTT.